The TCR beta chain described here comes from a study of cytomegalovirus exposure and HLA in healthy donors. The germline V gene has CDR1 SGHTS and CDR2 YDEGEE. The CDR3 spans 16 residues. V was cut by 4 bases and J by 0 bases, with 16 bases left in between. Primers included in the PCR were 60 Vbeta and 13 Jbeta primers. Repertoires were generated with immunoSEQ multiplex PCR, while TCRdb's copy carries only in-frame clones and drops some. This table has 90,000 to 100,000 clones, 75% to 80% appearing once. Sample: PBMCs. This sequence was found in a female donor in good health and CMV-seronegative. This sequence joins TRBV5-8 and TRBJ1-1, with a possible D match to TRBD1 (5 bases). The CDR3 protein is CASSHTGHWVNTEAFF. Here the CDR3 DNA reads TGTGCCAGCAGCCATACTGGACACTGGGTGAACACTGAAGCTTTCTTT.